This TCR beta chain came from a study of PD-L1 blockade in urothelial cancer. The data were produced by immunoSEQ multiplex PCR, yet TCRdb's version contains in-frame clones alone and is incomplete. The sample has 65,000 to 90,000 clones; 84% are singletons. Germline V gene data show CDR1 as MDHEN and CDR2 as SYDVKM. The CDR3 is 14 residues long. J gave up 4 bases and V 5 bases, and 7 bases lay outside the gene matches. The time point was: pretreatment peripheral blood. Material: PBMCs, obtained around atezolizumab (anti-PD-L1) treatment. The sequence was obtained from a woman in her 70s with urothelial cancer. The gene calls are TRBV28 and TRBJ2-7, with TRBD2 matching 8 bases. The CDR3 reads CASSTSGLAYEQYF. The CDR3 DNA is TGTGCCAGCAGTACCAGCGGACTAGCATACGAGCAGTACTTC.